The 30 T cell receptor beta chains listed next were all sequenced from one sample in a study of cytomegalovirus exposure and HLA in healthy donors. PCR was performed using 60 Vbeta and 13 Jbeta primers. Sequencing was performed with immunoSEQ multiplex PCR; in TCRdb, only in-frame clones are kept and a portion is missing. The sample shows around 19,000 clones, about 80% of them seen only once. Sequencing was performed on PBMCs. Source of these receptors: a human donor in good health.

The chain links TRBV7-6 to TRBJ2-2, with D perhaps TRBD1 (5 bases). The V end was cut by 4 bases, the J end by 2 bases, with 14 bases between. CDR3 length equals 16 residues. The germline V gene has CDR1 SGHVS and CDR2 FNYEAQ. The CDR3 DNA follows: TGTGCCAGCAGCTCCAGGGAACTTTTAAACACCGGGGAGCTGTTTTTT. It codes for CASSSRELLNTGELFF.

J is TRBJ1-5 and V is TRBV25-1; D is undetermined. The CDR3 length is 15 residues. Germline CDR1 reads MGHDK; CDR2 reads SYGVNS. Trimming took 1 base from V and 1 from J, leaving 8 bases between them. CDR3 nucleotides: TGTGCCAGCAGTGAATCCCGAGGGAGCAATCAGCCCCAGCATTTT. The encoded protein is CASSESRGSNQPQHF.

The rearrangement links TRBV5-1 to TRBJ2-7, with TRBD2 matching over 8 bases. The length of the CDR3 is 14 residues. Germline V gene data show CDR1 as SGHRS and CDR2 as YFSETQ. Trimming cost V 4 bases and J 3 bases; bases outside gene matches: 6. The DNA for the CDR3 is TGCGCCAGCAGCCCGGGGGGGACGGTCTACGAGCAGTACTTC. Encoded protein: CASSPGGTVYEQYF.

The V and J genes are TRBV10-3 and TRBJ2-7; 8 bases match TRBD1. Germline V gene sequence: CDR1 ENHRY, CDR2 SYGVKD. This CDR3 is built from 15 residues. The ends lost 10 bases at V and 6 bases at J; junction bases unmatched: 17. CDR3 bases: TGTGCCACCGATGACAGGGGATCCCCCTTGTCCGAGCAGTACTTC. Its translation: CATDDRGSPLSEQYF.

The chain has TRBV7-2 and TRBJ2-7; D is unresolved. Germline loops: CDR1 SGHTA, CDR2 FQGNSA. The CDR3 is 12 residues long. V lost 3 bases, J lost 2 bases, and 5 bases lay in between. The CDR3 sequence is CASSFGAYEQYF. The CDR3 nucleotides read TGTGCCAGCAGCTTTGGAGCCTACGAGCAGTACTTC.

V is TRBV7-2 and J is TRBJ2-3, with 8 bases fitting TRBD2. CDR1 is SGHTA, CDR2 FQGNSA, per germline. CDR3 length: 14 residues. V lost 4 bases and J lost 5; bases outside the gene matches: 5. The CDR3 is CASSSYLAGDTQYF. CDR3 DNA sequence: TGTGCCAGCAGCTCCTACCTAGCGGGAGATACGCAGTATTTT.

The chain employs TRBV5-1 and TRBJ1-2, with D perhaps TRBD1 (5 bases). V lost 4 bases and J lost 5, with 15 bases in between. The CDR3 consists of 14 residues. Germline V gene lookup returns CDR1 SGHRS and CDR2 YFSETQ. This chain's CDR3 is CASSPRVDGYGYTF. As DNA, the CDR3 is TGCGCCAGCAGCCCCAGGGTGGACGGGTATGGCTACACCTTC.

The rearrangement links TRBV19 to TRBJ2-1, with 11 bases matching TRBD2. CDR1 and CDR2 from the germline V gene are LNHDA and SQIVND (reference sequence). The CDR3 length is 20 residues. Losses at the gene ends were 6 bases for V and 2 bases for J; bases not matched to a gene: 18. CDR3 sequence reads: CASSHRSGGAGLSAYNEQFF. The CDR3 nucleotides read TGTGCCAGTAGCCATCGTAGCGGGGGGGCCGGTCTGAGCGCCTACAATGAGCAGTTCTTC. Full variable domain (outside the CDR3, taken from reference TRBV19 and TRBJ2-1): DGGITQSPKYLFRKEGQNVTLSCEQNLNHDAMYWYRQDPGQGLRLIYYSQIVNDFQKGDIAEGYSVSREKKESFPLTVTSAQKNPTAFYLCASSHRSGGAGLSAYNEQFFGPGTRLTVL.

A word on this clone: The same CDR3 arises from other DNA sequences in this sample as well. The chain links TRBV18 to TRBJ2-1; the match to TRBD2 covers 9 bases. CDR3 length: 15 residues. After removal of 3 bases from V and 4 bases from J, the junction contained 4 bases not matched to a gene. CDR1 KGHSH and CDR2 LQKENI come from the germline V gene. The CDR3 protein is CASSPSLAGYNEQFF. The CDR3 DNA reads TGTGCCAGCTCACCCTCCCTAGCGGGGTACAATGAGCAGTTCTTC.

V and J are TRBV27 and TRBJ1-5; tentative D call: TRBD1 (6 bases). This CDR3 is built from 15 residues. Trimming took 5 bases from V and 0 from J, leaving 11 bases between them. The germline V gene has CDR1 MNHEY and CDR2 SMNVEV (reference sequence). DNA for the CDR3: TGTGCCAGCAGTCCGGGACAATATAGCAATCAGCCCCAGCATTTT. It encodes CASSPGQYSNQPQHF.

The chain joins TRBV9 to TRBJ1-3; tentative D call: TRBD1 (6 bases). V lost 0 bases and J 0 bases, leaving 7 bases between the germline ends. The CDR3 sequence is 15 residues long. Germline V gives CDR1 SGDLS, CDR2 YYNGEE. DNA of the CDR3: TGTGCCAGCAGCGTAGAAGGGGGCTCTGGAAACACCATATATTTT. It encodes CASSVEGGSGNTIYF.

There are a few counts of this clone. This rearrangement joins TRBV30 to TRBJ1-6, with 7 bases identical to TRBD1. The CDR3 sequence is 13 residues long. Trimming cost V 8 bases and J 8 bases; bases outside gene matches: 9. CDR1 GTSNPN and CDR2 SVGIG come from the germline V gene (reference sequence). The CDR3 spells CATSGQLDSPLHF. The DNA of the CDR3 is TGTGCCACCTCGGGACAGTTAGATTCACCCCTCCACTTT.

The rearrangement joins TRBV5-6 to TRBJ2-1, with no clear D. CDR3 length equals 13 residues. The V gene's germline CDR1 is SGHDT and CDR2 YYEEEE. Trimming pared 3 bases from V and 7 bases from J, leaving 11 bases between. The CDR3 bases are TGTGCCAGCAGCTCCGATTTCGAGAATGAGCAGTTCTTC. It yields the protein CASSSDFENEQFF.

The gene calls are TRBV18 and TRBJ1-2; D ambiguous. Germline V gene lookup returns CDR1 KGHSH and CDR2 LQKENI. The CDR3 is 15 amino acids. Trimming removed 3 bases from V and 2 bases from J, with 13 bases in between. The CDR3 here is CASSPRGVANYGYTF. DNA of the CDR3: TGTGCCAGCTCACCGCGCGGGGTCGCGAACTATGGCTACACCTTC.

The rearrangement uses TRBV18 and TRBJ1-2; D is ambiguous. CDR1 is KGHSH, CDR2 LQKENI, per germline. Trimming took off 2 bases at V and 6 bases at J, with 16 bases between the two ends. The CDR3 is made up of 15 amino acids. For the CDR3, the DNA is TGTGCCAGCTCACCATCACGAGGATATGGCGATGGCTACACCTTC. This translates into CASSPSRGYGDGYTF.

The chain carries TRBV10-3 and TRBJ1-1, with TRBD1 as a possible D gene (5 bases). Trimming left V 2 bases short and J 4 bases short, with 14 bases between. CDR3 length: 15 amino acids. Germline V gene sequence: CDR1 ENHRY, CDR2 SYGVKD. CDR3 in DNA: TGTGCCATCAGTGAGGCCCCAGGGATGAGCACTGAAGCTTTCTTT. Encoded protein: CAISEAPGMSTEAFF.

This clone came up once. The rearrangement links TRBV6-1 to TRBJ1-4; 8 bases align to TRBD1. J gave up 5 bases and V 1 base, and 9 bases lay outside the gene matches. Per the germline V gene, CDR1 is MNHNS and CDR2 is SASEGT. The CDR3 covers 17 residues. DNA for the CDR3: TGTGCCAGCAGTGAAGAGATCAGGGGGCTAGCAAATGAAAAACTGTTTTTT. Translated, it gives CASSEEIRGLANEKLFF.

The V and J genes are TRBV6-5 and TRBJ2-2, with 11 bases matching TRBD2. The ends lost 4 bases at V and 5 bases at J; junction bases unmatched: 6. Germline lookup yields CDR1 MNHEY and CDR2 SVGAGI. The CDR3 covers 16 residues. The CDR3: CASSFLLAGGTGELFF. For the CDR3, the DNA is TGTGCCAGCAGTTTTCTTCTAGCGGGAGGTACCGGGGAGCTGTTTTTT.

The rearrangement joins TRBV14 to TRBJ2-2; 14 bases line up with TRBD2. Germline lookup yields CDR1 SGHDN and CDR2 FVKESK. Trimming removed 4 bases from V and 6 bases from J; junction bases left unmatched: 7. The CDR3 sequence is 17 residues long. The CDR3 bases are TGTGCCAGCAGCCTCGGGGGACTAGCGGGAGTCGCCGGGGAGCTGTTTTTT. It specifies CASSLGGLAGVAGELFF.

This clone was seen a single time. The chain couples TRBV18 to TRBJ1-1, with a possible D match to TRBD1 (5 bases). The CDR3 loop spans 14 amino acids. CDR1 KGHSH and CDR2 LQKENI come from the germline V gene. The germline V and J ends were trimmed by 3 bases and 11 bases, with 19 bases remaining between them. The DNA for the CDR3 is TGTGCCAGCTCACCTCCGGGGACTATACAGGCGGCTTTCTTT. Its protein product is CASSPPGTIQAAFF.

The V and J genes are TRBV7-2 and TRBJ2-3, with D possibly being TRBD1 (6 bases). The CDR3 is made up of 16 amino acids. Germline-derived CDR1 and CDR2 are SGHTA and FQGNSA. V was trimmed by 0 bases and J by 2 bases, leaving 12 bases between them. CDR3 sequence reads: CASSLAGGLPTDTQYF. CDR3 coding DNA: TGTGCCAGCAGCTTAGCAGGGGGTCTACCCACAGATACGCAGTATTTT.

The chain links TRBV27 to TRBJ2-7; perhaps TRBD1 as D (5 bases). V was trimmed by 2 bases and J by 1 base, leaving 9 bases between them. The CDR3 sequence is 14 residues long. In germline, CDR1 is MNHEY, CDR2 SMNVEV (reference sequence). In DNA, the CDR3 is TGTGCCAGCAGTTTAGCCAGGGATTCCTACGAGCAGTACTTC. Protein product: CASSLARDSYEQYF.

The V gene is TRBV4-3, the J gene TRBJ2-7; 7 nucleotides line up with TRBD1. The germline gives CDR1 LGHNA, CDR2 YSLEER. The V gene end was trimmed by 3 bases and the J gene end by 5 bases; junction bases not matched to a gene: 13. The CDR3 is 16 residues long. CDR3 in amino acids: CASSQYRDSPSHEQYF. Written as DNA, the CDR3 is TGCGCCAGCAGCCAGTACCGGGACAGCCCTTCCCACGAGCAGTACTTC.

This clone was detected a few times. The chain links TRBV25-1 to TRBJ2-1; 11 bases are shared with TRBD2. Trimming cost V 3 bases and J 4 bases; bases outside gene matches: 2. The CDR3 runs to 15 residues. The germline V gene encodes CDR1 MGHDK and CDR2 SYGVNS. The CDR3 here is CASSDRLAGYNEQFF. The CDR3 coding sequence is TGTGCCAGCAGTGACCGACTAGCGGGGTACAATGAGCAGTTCTTC.

The chain links TRBV5-1 to TRBJ1-1; D is unresolved. In germline, CDR1 is SGHRS, CDR2 YFSETQ. The V and J ends lost 4 bases and 8 bases respectively, with 21 bases between them. There are 15 residues in the CDR3. CDR3 sequence reads: CASSPESPVGGEAFF. CDR3 DNA: TGCGCCAGCAGCCCGGAGTCTCCGGTTGGAGGGGAAGCTTTCTTT.

This clone was seen once. This chain uses TRBV15 with TRBJ2-3; 7 bases agree with TRBD1. Per the germline V gene, CDR1 is LNHNV and CDR2 is YYDKDF (reference sequence). The CDR3 has 19 amino acids. V was pared by 3 bases and J by 4 bases, with 19 bases of the junction left unmatched. The CDR3 nucleotides read TGTGCCACCAGCAGGGAACTCGTTCGTGGGGACAGTGAACCAGATACGCAGTATTTT. Amino acid sequence: CATSRELVRGDSEPDTQYF. The whole variable domain, filled in from reference TRBV15 and TRBJ2-3, reads DAMVIQNPRYQVTQFGKPVTLSCSQTLNHNVMYWYQQKSSQAPKLLFHYYDKDFNNEADTPDNFQSRRPNTSFCFLDIRSPGLGDTAMYLCATSRELVRGDSEPDTQYFGPGTRLTVL.

This clone was recorded once. This chain uses TRBV7-3 with TRBJ2-2, with 7 bases matching TRBD2. J gave up 7 bases and V 5 bases, and 7 bases lay outside the gene matches. This CDR3 contains 14 residues. Germline V gene lookup returns CDR1 SGHTA and CDR2 FQGTGA. The CDR3, as DNA: TGTGCCAGCAGCACAGACCGGACTAGCGGGGAGCTGTTTTTT. It encodes CASSTDRTSGELFF.

This clone was recorded once. The rearrangement links TRBV7-9 to TRBJ2-4, with TRBD1 matching 11 bases. With V trimmed by 5 bases and J by 7 bases, 7 bases remained unmatched. The CDR3 extends over 15 amino acids. Germline lookup yields CDR1 SEHNR and CDR2 FQNEAQ (reference sequence). CDR3: CASSPRGQGANIQYF. CDR3 in DNA: TGTGCCAGCAGCCCTAGAGGACAGGGGGCGAACATTCAGTACTTC.

The gene calls are TRBV7-7 and TRBJ2-5; D unresolved. V lost 5 bases and J 5 bases, leaving 9 bases between the germline ends. CDR1 is SSHAT and CDR2 is FNYEAQ in the germline V gene (reference sequence). There are 12 residues in the CDR3. The CDR3 loop reads CASSLLRETQYF. CDR3 bases: TGTGCCAGCAGCCTTCTGAGGGAGACCCAGTACTTC.

The chain couples TRBV7-6 to TRBJ1-1, with D uncertain. The germline gives CDR1 SGHVS, CDR2 FNYEAQ. The CDR3 covers 14 residues. The ends were cut back, 1 base at V and 0 bases at J, with 6 bases in the middle. CDR3 sequence reads: CASSLGGMNTEAFF. In DNA, the CDR3 is TGTGCCAGCAGCTTAGGAGGGATGAACACTGAAGCTTTCTTT.